One sample yielded the 23 T cell receptor beta chains listed below, sequenced in a study of cytomegalovirus exposure and HLA in healthy donors. It was with 60 Vbeta and 13 Jbeta primers that the PCR ran. Assay: immunoSEQ multiplex PCR; the TCRdb copy retains only in-frame clones and omits some. Its listing shows fewer than 40,000 clones. Sequencing input: PBMCs. The receptors originated from a woman aged 40 to 49 in good health and CMV-seropositive.

J is TRBJ2-3 and V is TRBV11-1, with D tentatively TRBD2 (7 bases). Germline lookup yields CDR1 SGHAT and CDR2 FQDESV (reference sequence). Trimming removed 5 bases at V and 0 bases at J, with 18 bases between. CDR3 size: 17 residues. CDR3 sequence (DNA): TGTGCCAGCAGCCTTCGGGGGGCGGACTTTAGCACAGATACGCAGTATTTT. This codes for CASSLRGADFSTDTQYF.

V is TRBV9 and J is TRBJ2-3; 14 bases are shared with TRBD2. J gave up 0 bases and V 1 base, and 13 bases lay outside the gene matches. Per the germline V gene, CDR1 is SGDLS and CDR2 is YYNGEE. This CDR3 contains 21 residues. Written as DNA, the CDR3 is TGTGCCAGCAGCGTAAACATAGGACTAGCGGGGGGTCCCTCTAGCACAGATACGCAGTATTTT. Translated: CASSVNIGLAGGPSSTDTQYF.

The J gene is TRBJ1-1, the V gene TRBV6-5; maybe TRBD1 (5 bases). Trimming took 2 bases from V and 6 from J, leaving 10 bases between them. The CDR3 runs to 13 residues. Germline assignment: CDR1 MNHEY and CDR2 SVGAGI. The CDR3 DNA reads as TGTGCCAGCAGTTACAGAGAACAGGCTGAAGCTTTCTTT. Its translation is CASSYREQAEAFF.

Frequency places this clone as medium-sized (0.01 to 0.1%). The rearrangement joins TRBV2 to TRBJ1-4; 8 positions agree with TRBD1. V lost 10 bases and J lost 5; bases outside the gene matches: 9. Germline CDR1 SNHLY, CDR2 FYNNEI. The CDR3 contains 14 residues. Here the CDR3 reads CAMTTGTGNEKLFF. DNA for the CDR3: TGTGCCATGACGACCGGGACAGGAAATGAAAAACTGTTTTTT.

The chain employs TRBV11-2 and TRBJ2-2; D gene ambiguous. The CDR3 extends over 14 amino acids. Looked up from germline, CDR1 is SGHAT and CDR2 is FQNNGV. Trimming stripped 7 bases from V and 1 base from J, with 10 bases between. CDR3 sequence (DNA): TGTGCCAGCACCAACTCGGGGAACACCGGGGAGCTGTTTTTT. It specifies CASTNSGNTGELFF.

J is TRBJ1-1 and V is TRBV5-1; 10 bases align to TRBD1. The CDR3 spans 13 residues. Germline values: CDR1 SGHRS, CDR2 YFSETQ. J gave up 7 bases and V 4 bases, and 4 bases lay outside the gene matches. As DNA, the CDR3 is TGCGCCAGCAGCCCCGGGACAGGGGTTGAAGCTTTCTTT. It is translated as CASSPGTGVEAFF. Full variable domain (rest looked up from reference TRBV5-1 and TRBJ1-1): KAGVTQTPRYLIKTRGQQVTLSCSPISGHRSVSWYQQTPGQGLQFLFEYFSETQRNKGNFPGRFSGRQFSNSRSEMNVSTLELGDSALYLCASSPGTGVEAFFGQGTRLTVV.

The chain is built from TRBV5-1 and TRBJ2-7; 7 nucleotides match TRBD1. The V gene end was trimmed by 3 bases and the J gene end by 1 base; junction bases not matched to a gene: 7. CDR1 is SGHRS, CDR2 YFSETQ, per germline. There are 15 residues in the CDR3. The CDR3 DNA is TGCGCCAGCAGCTCGGGACAGCAGATTTCCTACGAGCAGTACTTC. Translated: CASSSGQQISYEQYF.

This rearrangement joins TRBV4-2 to TRBJ2-7; TRBD2 matches at 9 bases. The V segment lost 0 bases and the J segment 3 bases; nucleotides outside the gene matches: 6. From germline, CDR1 is LGHNA and CDR2 YNFKEQ. This CDR3 spans 16 amino acids. The CDR3 region is CASSQDFVAGDYEQYF. In nucleotides, the CDR3 is TGTGCCAGCAGCCAAGATTTCGTAGCGGGGGACTACGAGCAGTACTTC.

The DNA of the CDR3 is TGTGCCAGCAGCCCCCGGACAGGGGCCGTTTCGGCGACCCAGTACTTC. Its protein is CASSPRTGAVSATQYF. The rearrangement links TRBV7-9 to TRBJ2-5; 9 bases line up with TRBD1. Germline lookup yields CDR1 SEHNR and CDR2 FQNEAQ (reference sequence). The CDR3 covers 16 residues. The trim removed 5 bases at V and 7 bases at J, leaving 14 bases unmatched.

The chain links TRBV20-1 to TRBJ2-7; maybe TRBD1 (5 bases). The germline gives CDR1 DFQATT, CDR2 SNEGSKA (reference sequence). The CDR3 is 11 amino acids. Between the trimmed V and J ends, which lost 3 bases and 6 bases, there was a span of 9 bases. CDR3 in DNA: TGCAGTGCTAGTGCAGGGCCCGAGCAGTACTTC. Residues: CSASAGPEQYF.

The V gene is TRBV7-2, the J gene TRBJ2-6; D ambiguous. Germline V gene lookup returns CDR1 SGHTA and CDR2 FQGNSA. V was cut by 1 base and J by 4 bases, with 8 bases left in between. The CDR3 spans 15 residues. In DNA, the CDR3 is TGTGCCAGCAGCTTAGACCGGCGGGGGGCCAACGTCCTGACTTTC. Protein: CASSLDRRGANVLTF. The full variable domain, in which reference TRBV7-2 and TRBJ2-6 provide the parts outside the CDR3, is GAGVSQSPSNKVTEKGKDVELRCDPISGHTALYWYRQSLGQGLEFLIYFQGNSAPDKSGLPSDRFSAERTGGSVSTLTIQRTQQEDSAVYLCASSLDRRGANVLTFGAGSRLTVL.

The chain recombines TRBV7-8 with TRBJ2-7; TRBD2 matches 11 bases. The CDR3 length is 20 residues. CDR1 and CDR2 from the germline V gene are SGHVS and FQNEAQ. Germline trimming cut 5 bases from V and 3 bases from J; bases unmatched to any gene: 21. The chain's CDR3 is CASSLPARLAGGGEFYEQYF. For the CDR3, the DNA is TGTGCCAGCAGCCTACCAGCGCGGCTAGCGGGGGGTGGGGAGTTCTACGAGCAGTACTTC.

The chain links TRBV28 to TRBJ1-2; 10 nucleotides align to TRBD1. The CDR3 spans 14 residues. The ends lost 6 bases at V and 1 base at J; junction bases unmatched: 2. Germline CDR1 reads MDHEN; CDR2 reads SYDVKM. This chain's CDR3 is CASSGTGVNYGYTF. DNA of the CDR3: TGTGCCAGCAGCGGGACAGGGGTTAACTATGGCTACACCTTC.

V gene TRBV5-1 combines with J gene TRBJ2-7, with a possible D match to TRBD1 (5 bases). This CDR3 has 15 residues. CDR1 SGHRS and CDR2 YFSETQ come from the germline V gene. Trimming cost V 0 bases and J 0 bases, with 10 bases left between them. This CDR3 is CASSLGWGPSYEQYF. CDR3 bases: TGCGCCAGCAGCTTGGGTTGGGGCCCCTCCTACGAGCAGTACTTC.

CDR3: CASSEPGHRSYEQYF. The CDR3 DNA sequence: TGTGCCAGCAGTGAGCCGGGACACCGCTCCTACGAGCAGTACTTC. The chain recombines TRBV28 with TRBJ2-7, with D perhaps matching TRBD1 (6 bases). The CDR3 runs to 15 residues. Germline-derived CDR1 and CDR2 are MDHEN and SYDVKM. V was clipped by 5 bases and J by 0 bases, with 14 bases between them.

J is TRBJ2-1 and V is TRBV6-4, with 14 bases matching TRBD2. J lost 10 bases, V lost 6 bases, and 17 bases had no gene match. This CDR3 contains 18 residues. Germline values: CDR1 MRHNA, CDR2 SNTAGT. In DNA form, the CDR3 reads TGTGCCAGCAGCGCCGGGACTAGCGGGGGAGGACTTACAATCGAGCAGTTCTTC. Encoded protein: CASSAGTSGGGLTIEQFF.

The chain combines TRBV28 with TRBJ2-5, with 8 bases identical to TRBD2. From germline, CDR1 is MDHEN and CDR2 SYDVKM. The CDR3 extends over 16 amino acids. The junction had 10 bases not matched to a gene; V was cut back by 2 bases and J by 5 bases. In DNA, the CDR3 is TGTGCCAGCAGTTTAGCCGGGACGCCGGGGGGGGAGACCCAGTACTTC. It codes for CASSLAGTPGGETQYF.

V gene TRBV5-1 combines with J gene TRBJ2-7; TRBD2 matches at 8 bases. Germline CDR1 is SGHRS and CDR2 is YFSETQ. Trimming at V came to 4 bases and at J to 5 bases, leaving 5 bases not matched to a gene. The CDR3 runs 13 residues. CDR3: CASSAGGADEQYF. The CDR3 region has the DNA TGCGCCAGCAGCGCCGGGGGGGCTGACGAGCAGTACTTC.

This chain links TRBV6-5 with TRBJ2-3, with D perhaps TRBD1 (6 bases). Trimming stripped 6 bases from V and 0 bases from J, with 13 bases between. Germline CDR1 and CDR2: MNHEY and SVGAGI. This CDR3 has 15 residues. This chain's CDR3 is CASSPGTLSTDTQYF. The CDR3 region has the DNA TGTGCCAGCAGCCCCGGGACACTGAGCACAGATACGCAGTATTTT.

The gene calls are TRBV7-9 and TRBJ2-2, with 7 bases aligning to TRBD2. V gave up 10 bases and J gave up 6 bases; unmatched junction bases: 14. Looked up from germline, CDR1 is SEHNR and CDR2 is FQNEAQ (reference sequence). There are 15 residues in the CDR3. CDR3 coding DNA: TGTGCCACCAAGGCGGGGGAAAGGGACGCCGGGGAGCTGTTTTTT. Residues: CATKAGERDAGELFF.

The rearrangement joins TRBV30 to TRBJ2-7, with 9 bases lining up with TRBD2. V trimming: 5 bases; J trimming: 0 bases; junction bases outside the gene matches: 5. The CDR3 is 14 residues long. Germline-derived CDR1 and CDR2 are GTSNPN and SVGIG (reference sequence). The CDR3 here is CAWERLAVSYEQYF. CDR3 bases: TGTGCCTGGGAGAGACTAGCGGTCTCCTACGAGCAGTACTTC. The full variable domain, in which reference TRBV30 and TRBJ2-7 provide the parts outside the CDR3, is SQTIHQWPATLVQPVGSPLSLECTVEGTSNPNLYWYRQAAGRGLQLLFYSVGIGQISSEVPQNLSASRPQDRQFILSSKKLLLSDSGFYLCAWERLAVSYEQYFGPGTRLTVT.

The chain employs TRBV9 and TRBJ2-5; 7 bases are a match to TRBD2. The CDR3 runs to 15 residues. V lost 0 bases to trimming and J lost 3 bases; unmatched junction nucleotides: 5. Per the germline V gene, CDR1 is SGDLS and CDR2 is YYNGEE. CDR3 DNA sequence: TGTGCCAGCAGCGTAGATTGGGGGGGGGAAGAGACCCAGTACTTC. It is translated as CASSVDWGGEETQYF.

This sequence joins TRBV6-1 and TRBJ1-2; D call uncertain. Deletions cut 3 bases from V and 8 bases from J, with 13 bases between. CDR1 is MNHNS, CDR2 SASEGT, per germline. The CDR3 is 13 residues long. CDR3 residues: CASSERKNGGYTF. CDR3 DNA sequence: TGTGCCAGCAGTGAGCGGAAAAACGGAGGCTACACCTTC.